The T cell receptor beta chain described here comes from a study of breast tumors, draining lymph nodes, adjacent tissues. The CDR3 loop spans 14 amino acids. Per the germline V gene, CDR1 is KGHDR and CDR2 is SFDVKD. The J segment lost 11 bases and the V segment lost 0 bases, leaving 7 bases of the junction unmatched. Axillary draining lymph nodes of breast cancer patients supplied the node samples. One entry per CDR3 protein, called by TCRdb with MiXCR from the multiplex PCR reads. The sample has some 150,000 distinct CDR3 sequences, around 35% seen once. The sequence was collected from a female donor with breast cancer. Some clones in this sample may be carry-over from other donors' samples. The source material was axillary lymph node tissue. The chain is built from TRBV24-1 and TRBJ2-3; 7 bases agree with TRBD2. The CDR3 protein is CATSDLREVHEQYF. For the CDR3, the DNA is TGTGCCACCAGTGATTTGCGGGAGGTCCATGAGCAGTATTTT.